This T cell receptor beta chain came from a study of blood T cell repertoires in COVID-19. At the level of the study: Acute and convalescent COVID-19 specimens originated in the United States, Italy and Spain.

Methods used by the authors: Reference gene primers were amplified, and this amplification served to estimate nucleated cell counts. Only in-frame clones appear in the TCRdb table, and some are missing; sequencing was by immunoSEQ multiplex PCR. Clonal size and the V and J genes are those of that table, whereas D and trimming came from the DNA. The sample has 130,000 to 150,000 clones, approximately 80% seen once. Sequenced: peripheral blood. This receptor was identified in a woman aged 50 to 60 with acute or convalescent COVID-19.

The CDR3 spells CASSQDPPGGVNYEQYF. The CDR3 DNA reads as TGTGCCAGCAGCCAAGACCCCCCCGGGGGGGTCAACTACGAGCAGTACTTC. J is TRBJ2-7 and V is TRBV4-2, with TRBD2 matching 8 bases. Germline CDR1 reads LGHNA; CDR2 reads YNFKEQ. The CDR3 spans 17 residues. V lost 0 bases to trimming and J lost 3 bases; unmatched junction nucleotides: 10.